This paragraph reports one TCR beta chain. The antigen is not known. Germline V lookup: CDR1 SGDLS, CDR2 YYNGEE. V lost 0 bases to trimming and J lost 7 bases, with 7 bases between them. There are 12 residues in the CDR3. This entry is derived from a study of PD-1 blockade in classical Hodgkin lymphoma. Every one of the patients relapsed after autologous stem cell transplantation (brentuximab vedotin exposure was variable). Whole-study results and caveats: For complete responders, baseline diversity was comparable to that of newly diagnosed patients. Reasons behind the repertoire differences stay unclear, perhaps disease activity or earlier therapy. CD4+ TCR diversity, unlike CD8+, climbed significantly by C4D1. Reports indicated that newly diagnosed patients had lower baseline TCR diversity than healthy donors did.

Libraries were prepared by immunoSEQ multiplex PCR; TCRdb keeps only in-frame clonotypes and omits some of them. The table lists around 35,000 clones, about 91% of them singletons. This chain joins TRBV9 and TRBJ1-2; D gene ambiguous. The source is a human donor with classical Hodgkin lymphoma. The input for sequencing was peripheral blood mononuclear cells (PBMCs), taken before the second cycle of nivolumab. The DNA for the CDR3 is TGTGCCAGCAGCGTAGTGGGTCTTGGCTACACCTTC. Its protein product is CASSVVGLGYTF.